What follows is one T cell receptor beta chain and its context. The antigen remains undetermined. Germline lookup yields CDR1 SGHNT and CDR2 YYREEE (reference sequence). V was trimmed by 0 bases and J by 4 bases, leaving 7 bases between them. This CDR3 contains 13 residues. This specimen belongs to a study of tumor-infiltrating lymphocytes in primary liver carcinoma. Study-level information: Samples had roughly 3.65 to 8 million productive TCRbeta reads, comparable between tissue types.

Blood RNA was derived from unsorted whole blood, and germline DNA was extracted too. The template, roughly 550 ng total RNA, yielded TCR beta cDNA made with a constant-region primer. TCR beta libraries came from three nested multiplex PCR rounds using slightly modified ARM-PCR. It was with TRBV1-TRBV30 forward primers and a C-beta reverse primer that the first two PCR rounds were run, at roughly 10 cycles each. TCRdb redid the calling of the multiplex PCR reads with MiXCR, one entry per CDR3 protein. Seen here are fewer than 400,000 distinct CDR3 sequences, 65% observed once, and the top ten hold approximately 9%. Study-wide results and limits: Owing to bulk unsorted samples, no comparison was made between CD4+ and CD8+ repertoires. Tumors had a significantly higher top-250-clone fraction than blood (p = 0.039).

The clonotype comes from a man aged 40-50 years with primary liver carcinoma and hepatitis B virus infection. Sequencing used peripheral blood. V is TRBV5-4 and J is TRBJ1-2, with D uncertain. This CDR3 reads CASSLESAYGYTF. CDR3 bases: TGTGCCAGCAGCTTGGAGTCAGCCTATGGCTACACCTTC.